The rows below give T cell receptor beta chains drawn from one sample of a study of shared clonotypes between healthy human individuals. Assay used: immunoSEQ multiplex PCR; TCRdb lists only in-frame clones, some missing. Of about 2.1 million clones listed, around 93% are singletons. Specimen: naive CD8+ T cells from PBMCs. These receptors were collected from a man between 18 and 35 years old in good health. Some clones in this sample may be carry-over from other donors' samples. CDR3s include the opening cysteine and the closing phenylalanine or tryptophan. D genes are given only for firm matches. Only part of the rows carry a size: once, few, many, or a class if the clone is expanded.

j_gene,abundance,d_gene,v_gene,CDR3aa,CDR3nt
TRBJ1-1,.,TRBD1,TRBV29-1,CSVNGQGTQNTEAFF,TGCAGCGTAAACGGACAGGGGACCCAGAACACTGAAGCTTTCTTT
TRBJ1-5,.,.,TRBV6-5,CASKPAYSNQPQHF,TGTGCCAGCAAGCCCGCCTATAGCAATCAGCCCCAGCATTTT
TRBJ1-1,.,TRBD1,TRBV27,CASLGTGGTEAFF,TGTGCCAGCCTTGGGACAGGGGGCACTGAAGCTTTCTTT
TRBJ1-6,.,TRBD1,TRBV11-2,CASSRLSDRGSSPLHF,TGTGCCAGCAGCCGATTGTCGGACAGGGGGAGTTCACCCCTCCACTTT
TRBJ2-3,once,TRBD2,TRBV25-1,CASSEGGWKDTQYF,TGTGCCAGCAGTGAGGGGGGGTGGAAAGATACGCAGTATTTT
TRBJ2-5,.,.,TRBV30,CAWSVVRQETQYF,TGTGCCTGGAGTGTAGTTAGGCAAGAGACCCAGTACTTC
TRBJ1-4,.,.,TRBV2,CASESGAGLEEKLFF,TGTGCCAGCGAGTCGGGGGCTGGTCTAGAGGAAAAACTGTTTTTT
TRBJ2-6,.,TRBD1,TRBV13,CASSDRGLSGANVLTF,TGTGCCAGCAGTGACAGGGGGCTGTCTGGGGCCAACGTCCTGACTTTC
TRBJ2-7,.,TRBD2,TRBV7-2,CASSQGLAGAYEQYF,TGTGCCAGCAGCCAAGGACTAGCGGGAGCGTACGAGCAGTACTTC
TRBJ2-2,.,TRBD2,TRBV25-1,CASERAAGGDGELFF,TGTGCCAGCGAAAGGGCTGCGGGAGGAGACGGGGAGCTGTTTTTT
TRBJ2-7,.,.,TRBV6-5,CASREEDPSTKQYF,TGTGCCAGCAGGGAGGAAGATCCTTCTACGAAGCAGTACTTC
TRBJ2-7,.,.,TRBV9,CASSALGDGAYEQYF,TGTGCCAGCAGCGCTCTTGGGGACGGAGCCTACGAGCAGTACTTC
TRBJ1-1,few,.,TRBV9,CASSVDGGLTKAFF,TGTGCCAGCAGCGTAGACGGAGGACTTACGAAAGCTTTCTTT
TRBJ2-5,.,.,TRBV4-2,CASSQASGRGEETQYF,TGTGCCAGCAGCCAAGCGTCTGGGCGGGGCGAAGAGACCCAGTACTTC
TRBJ2-7,.,.,TRBV15,CATSSSPGVGYEQYF,TGTGCCACCAGCAGCTCGCCTGGCGTGGGGTACGAGCAGTACTTC
TRBJ2-7,once,.,TRBV29-1,CSVVDSNSYEQYF,TGCAGCGTGGTGGACTCAAACTCCTACGAGCAGTACTTC
TRBJ2-7,.,.,TRBV9,CASSVEWGSSYEQYF,TGTGCCAGCAGCGTAGAATGGGGTAGCTCCTACGAGCAGTACTTC
TRBJ2-1,.,TRBD2,TRBV4-1,CASSQVASGIISDEQFF,TGCGCCAGCAGCCAAGTGGCTAGCGGGATCATTTCGGATGAGCAGTTCTTC